Reported below is one T cell receptor beta chain. In this sample, this clonotype turned up many times. What this receptor recognizes is not known. It has no much larger one-base neighbor in the sample; base qualities were not kept. This specimen comes from a study of spatial heterogeneity in lung cancer (dated by TCRdb to between 2019 and 2020). As for the study more broadly: Beta-chain transcripts were consistently detected in greater numbers than alpha-chain transcripts, which likely reflects a higher abundance of beta-chain transcripts. In tumor regions, TCR transcript counts showed a strong correlation with a T cell transcriptional module score from matched bulk RNA-seq. In the raw uncorrected reads, each unique combination of TCR and UMI appeared more than ten times on average. The study quantitatively compared TCR alpha and beta repertoires across multiple tumor regions, matched nontumor lung and blood in non-small cell lung cancer. Nonsynonymous mutation counts, determined by whole-exome sequencing of tumor tissue, were related to TCR repertoire features. At surgery, around 200 tumor regions, roughly 63 matched nontumor lung samples and 56 PBMC samples were TCR-sequenced for both alpha and beta chains.

The sample's time point label, decoded: sample taken at primary tumor resection. Donors were 70 or so patients with early-stage, untreated non-small cell lung cancer from the lung TRACERx cohort. TCR sequencing used whole RNA extracted from tumor and nontumor lung tissue, or from cryopreserved PBMC samples, without cell sorting. A patient was chosen for TCR sequencing only when enough RNA was available from at least two tumor regions. A lung pathologist reviewed the tumor and adjacent nontumor lung specimens before the specimens were selected. Beyond this particular receptor, the publication reports: Counts of ubiquitous and regional expanded TCRs correlated with counts of ubiquitous and regional nonsynonymous mutations, respectively. Confirming at a functional level the hypothesis that regional TCRs recognize regional mutations was considered to require additional single-cell paired TCR alpha and beta sequencing. The tumor nonsynonymous mutation count correlated with the number of expanded alpha and beta TCRs within the tumor. Estimated TCR-seq coverage of tumor T cells was only roughly 7% for alpha chains and roughly 12% for beta chains.

Libraries were prepared through 5' RACE. The sequencer listed for this sample is NextSeq 500. In the TCR library protocol, a unique molecular identifier was attached to each TCR cDNA molecule so that PCR and sequencing errors could be corrected. Turning to the authors' computational methods: TCR identification, UMI-based error correction and CDR3 extraction were all carried out with Decombinator tools. TCRs above a frequency of 2 per 1,000, corresponding to the top 1% of the tumor frequency distribution, were defined as expanded. Expanded tumor TCRs were classed as regional if statistically deemed absent (corrected P<0.05) from at least one tumor region, otherwise ubiquitous. Renyi diversity was calculated using the R vegan package after each repertoire was subsampled 100 times to 5,000 TCRs. CDR3 similarity networks were built from amino acid triplet string-kernel similarity, connecting CDR3s with pairwise similarity above 0.82. TCRdb reworked the public reads: Q25 trimming with fastp, MiXCR clone assembly, productive beta chains retained. Rows with one shared CDR3 protein collapse into an entry with the most common genes and DNA. The V and J calls follow TCRdb's processing rather than the paper's. The sample includes some 21,000 distinct CDR3 sequences, with under 8% observed a single time. The ten largest clones add up to around 10% of the sample.

The sequencing used lung tumor tissue, collected at surgery. The TCR was taken from a male donor with early-stage non-small cell lung cancer.

The nucleotides are TGTGCCAGCAGTCCATGGACAGGGAGAAATGAAAAACTGTTTTTT. Its coded protein is CASSPWTGRNEKLFF. The sequence joins TRBV12-3 or TRBV12-4 to TRBJ1-4; 8 junctional bases match TRBD1. Including cysteine and phenylalanine, the CDR3 has 15 amino acids. Only the CDR3 DNA stays, 45 bases, in frame from base 1. Unmatched junction bases come to 7, with V trimmed by 5 bases and J by 5 bases.